This is a list of T cell receptor beta chains from one sample in a study of CD8+ T cells in alopecia areata. Sequencing was performed with immunoSEQ multiplex PCR; in TCRdb, only in-frame clones are kept and a portion is missing. The sample shows 150,000 to 200,000 clones, about 60% of them seen only once. The material sequenced was CD8+ T cells sorted from blood, taken at week 24, from a patient treated with tofacitinib. These receptors all stem from a human donor with alopecia areata. Each CDR3 is given with its conserved first and last residue. D genes are given only for firm matches. For some rows the clone size is stated as once, few or many, or as a class when expanded; others skip it.

d_gene,v_gene,abundance,j_gene,CDR3nt,CDR3aa
TRBD2,TRBV29-1,.,TRBJ2-7,TGCAGCGTTGAAGAGACGGGGGGATCGGGTCTCGAGCAGTACTTC,CSVEETGGSGLEQYF
TRBD1,TRBV29-1,once,TRBJ2-7,TGCAGCGTTCCGGGACAGGGGAACGAGCAGTACTTC,CSVPGQGNEQYF
.,TRBV13,few,TRBJ2-3,TGTGCCAGCAGCTTAGCGGCTAGCACAGATACGCAGTATTTT,CASSLAASTDTQYF
.,TRBV4-1,.,TRBJ1-5,TGCGCCAGCAGCCAGAAGGTTTATCAGCCCCAGCATTTT,CASSQKVYQPQHF
.,TRBV19,few,TRBJ1-1,TGTGCCAGTAGTATGTATCTCGACGGACTCGCGAACACTGAAGCTTTCTTT,CASSMYLDGLANTEAFF
.,TRBV19,few,TRBJ2-7,TGTGCCAGCCGGGGACTCTACGAGCAGTACTTC,CASRGLYEQYF
.,TRBV30,.,TRBJ2-4,TGTGCCTGGACTCCGGACGGAGCCAAAAACATTCAGTACTTC,CAWTPDGAKNIQYF
.,TRBV4-1,.,TRBJ1-6,TGCGCCAGCAGCCAAGAGACAGGCGTAAATTCACCCCTCCACTTT,CASSQETGVNSPLHF
TRBD2,TRBV2,.,TRBJ2-7,TGTGCCAGTAGCGGGACAACCACCTACGAGCAGTACTTC,CASSGTTTYEQYF
TRBD1,TRBV10-3,.,TRBJ2-3,TGTGCCATCAGGGAACAGGGGCCCAGACCCAGCACAGATACGCAGTATTTT,CAIREQGPRPSTDTQYF
.,TRBV9,few,TRBJ2-3,TGTGCCAGCAGCGTAGGATCAGATACGCAGTATTTT,CASSVGSDTQYF
.,TRBV30,.,TRBJ1-6,TGTGCCTGGAGTGTTCCCCCGGAGGGTCGGAATTCACCCCTCCACTTT,CAWSVPPEGRNSPLHF
.,TRBV5-1,.,TRBJ1-2,TGCGCCAGCAGCTTGGACAGTTCTGATGGCTACACCTTC,CASSLDSSDGYTF
.,TRBV6-6,.,TRBJ1-5,TGTGCCAGCAGTTATGGGTACGGCAATCAGCCCCAGCATTTT,CASSYGYGNQPQHF
.,TRBV5-1,few,TRBJ2-7,TGCGCCAGCAGCTTGGCCGCGGACGAGCAGTACTTC,CASSLAADEQYF
.,TRBV9,.,TRBJ1-2,TGTGCCAGCAGCGGTGGAGGAAACTATGGCTACACCTTC,CASSGGGNYGYTF
.,TRBV5-6,.,TRBJ1-2,TGTGCCAGCATTTCTCGACGGGGGGACTATGGCTACACCTTC,CASISRRGDYGYTF
.,TRBV12-5,.,TRBJ2-3,TGTGCTAGTGGGCCTGGACAGCGAGACACAGATACGCAGTATTTT,CASGPGQRDTDTQYF
.,TRBV2,.,TRBJ2-5,TGTGCCAGCAGAACCAGGGGGGAGGGAGAGACCCAGTACTTC,CASRTRGEGETQYF
TRBD1,TRBV2,.,TRBJ1-2,TGTGCCAGCAAGGACAGGAAGAATGGCTACACCTTC,CASKDRKNGYTF
.,TRBV14,.,TRBJ2-6,TGTGCCAGCAGACCAGCTGGGGCCAACGTCCTGACTTTC,CASRPAGANVLTF
.,TRBV30,.,TRBJ1-2,TGTGCCTGCCCGACCCCGAGCGGTGGCTACACCTTC,CACPTPSGGYTF
TRBD2,TRBV2,.,TRBJ2-3,TGTGCCAGCAGGGGCCCTAGCGGGGGGCAGGGCACAGATACGCAGTATTTT,CASRGPSGGQGTDTQYF
TRBD1,TRBV27,few,TRBJ1-2,TGTGCCAGCAGCTTAATCCAGGGGGCGGAGGGTGGCTACACCTTC,CASSLIQGAEGGYTF
.,TRBV7-8,.,TRBJ1-5,TGTGCCAGCAGCTTAGAGGGGGTGCGGGGTCTGCAGCCCCAGCATTTT,CASSLEGVRGLQPQHF
.,TRBV9,once,TRBJ2-7,TGTGCCAGCAGCGTAGTTAGCTCGGACACGTACTACGAGCAGTACTTC,CASSVVSSDTYYEQYF
.,TRBV28,.,TRBJ1-6,TGTGCCAGCAGCTTACCGGTTAGGATAAACTCACCCCTCCACTTT,CASSLPVRINSPLHF
.,TRBV11-2,.,TRBJ2-1,TGTGCCAGCAGCTTCGTCAATGAGCAGTTCTTC,CASSFVNEQFF
.,TRBV6-5,.,TRBJ1-1,TGTGCCAGCAGTCGGGACGTCGGGGGCACTGAAGCTTTCTTT,CASSRDVGGTEAFF
.,TRBV27,.,TRBJ2-1,TGTGCCAGCAGTTTAGGGACACGCCTGGGTCTGTTCTTC,CASSLGTRLGLFF
.,TRBV11-2,.,TRBJ1-4,TGTGCCAGCAGCGCCCAGGACGGACCTAATGAAAAACTGTTTTTT,CASSAQDGPNEKLFF
.,TRBV4-1,.,TRBJ2-1,TGCGCCAGCAGCCAGAGGCAGGGAGGTCAAACTTGGAATGAGCAGTTCTTC,CASSQRQGGQTWNEQFF
.,TRBV7-9,.,TRBJ2-3,TGTGCCAGCAGCCCCCCCCGGGCCGCGCAGTATTTT,CASSPPRAAQYF
.,TRBV27,once,TRBJ1-2,TGTGCCAGCAGTGGCCGTGATGGCTACACCTTC,CASSGRDGYTF
.,TRBV14,.,TRBJ1-1,TGTGCCAGCAGCCAAGACAGTCCCGAAGCTTTCTTT,CASSQDSPEAFF
TRBD1,TRBV13,once,TRBJ1-5,TGTGCCAGCAGCTCGGGGACAGGGGGTGGGCAGCCCCAGCATTTT,CASSSGTGGGQPQHF
.,TRBV7-8,.,TRBJ2-5,TGTGCCAGCAGCTTAGTAGAGACCCAGTACTTC,CASSLVETQYF
.,TRBV11-2,.,TRBJ2-5,TGTGCCAGCAGCTTAGTGGTCGGGCGACAAGAGACCCAGTACTTC,CASSLVVGRQETQYF
TRBD1,TRBV27,.,TRBJ2-3,TGTGCCAGCATTCTCCGGACAGGGCGCGCAGATACGCAGTATTTT,CASILRTGRADTQYF
.,TRBV12-5,.,TRBJ1-2,TGTGCTAGTGGTTTGGTGTTTACCTCTGCATTTTCCTATGGCTACACCTTC,CASGLVFTSAFSYGYTF
.,TRBV29-1,.,TRBJ2-7,TGCAGCGTTCGAACCCCCGGCGTAGGGGGAGTCTACGAGCAGTACTTC,CSVRTPGVGGVYEQYF
.,TRBV6-6,.,TRBJ2-2,TGTGCCACCCCCGGCCCAGGGGTGGCCGGGGAGCTGTTTTTT,CATPGPGVAGELFF
.,TRBV6-5,.,TRBJ2-2,TGTGCCAGCAGTTACCGAGGGGGGGTCACCGGGGAGCTGTTTTTT,CASSYRGGVTGELFF
TRBD1,TRBV27,.,TRBJ2-1,TGTGCCAGCAGTTTACGGACAGGCCATAGCTCCTACAATGAGCAGTTCTTC,CASSLRTGHSSYNEQFF
TRBD1,TRBV4-1,.,TRBJ1-2,TGCGCCAGCAGCCAAGGGGAACGACAGGGGAAAGGCTATGGCTACACCTTC,CASSQGERQGKGYGYTF
.,TRBV27,once,TRBJ1-1,TGTGCCAGCAGTTTATCGATTGCGGGCACTGAAGCTTTCTTT,CASSLSIAGTEAFF
.,TRBV29-1,.,TRBJ2-5,TGCAGCGTTGAAGATCGTCCACAAGAGACCCAGTACTTC,CSVEDRPQETQYF
.,TRBV5-6,.,TRBJ2-7,TGTGCCAGCAGCTTCGTGACAACTCCCTACGAGCAGTACTTC,CASSFVTTPYEQYF
.,TRBV2,.,TRBJ2-3,TGTGCCAGCACCTCAAACGACAGTCCTAGGGACACAGATACGCAGTATTTT,CASTSNDSPRDTDTQYF
TRBD2,TRBV13,.,TRBJ2-5,TGTGCCAGCAGCTCCCAGACTAGCGGGGGGGCCCGAGAGACCCAGTACTTC,CASSSQTSGGARETQYF
.,TRBV6-1,once,TRBJ2-2,TGTGCCAGCAGTGAAGCTCCTCCGTGGGGGGTCGCCGGGGAGCTGTTTTTT,CASSEAPPWGVAGELFF
TRBD1,TRBV2,.,TRBJ2-7,TGTGCCACGAGCTACAGGGGGCACGACGAGCAGTACTTC,CATSYRGHDEQYF
.,TRBV30,.,TRBJ2-1,TGTGCCTGGAGTAACGGTCAAAACTATGAGCAGTTCTTC,CAWSNGQNYEQFF
.,TRBV9,.,TRBJ1-2,TGTGCCAGCGGAGAGACAGTGAACTATGGCTACACCTTC,CASGETVNYGYTF